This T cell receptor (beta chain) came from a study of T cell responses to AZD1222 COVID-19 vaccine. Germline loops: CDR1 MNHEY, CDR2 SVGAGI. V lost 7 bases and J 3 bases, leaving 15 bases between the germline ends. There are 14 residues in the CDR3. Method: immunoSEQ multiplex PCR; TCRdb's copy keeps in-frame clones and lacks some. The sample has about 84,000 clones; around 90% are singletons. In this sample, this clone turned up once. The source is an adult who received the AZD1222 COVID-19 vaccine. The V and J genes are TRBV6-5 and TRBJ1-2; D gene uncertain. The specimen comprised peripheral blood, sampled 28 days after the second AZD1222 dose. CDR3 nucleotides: TGTGCCAGCAAACTTAAGTACGGGGACTATGGCTACACCTTC. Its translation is CASKLKYGDYGYTF.